This entry features one T cell receptor (beta chain) sequence. As yet, its antigen is unknown. As the method for making TCR beta libraries, quantitative 5'-RACE with molecular barcodes was used. One entry per CDR3 protein, called by TCRdb with MiXCR from the 5' RACE reads. The table has fewer than 250,000 distinct CDR3 sequences, 30% to 40% seen once; the top ten hold roughly 4%. The record originates from a study of CD8 T cells in ankylosing spondylitis. Findings and limits, study-wide: Clones that were linked to disease were CD8+ and were relatively rare in peripheral blood. Typical of ankylosing spondylitis blood, it appeared, was a TCR beta motif of seven to nine highly homologous variants. In reactive arthritis synovial fluid and blood, some motif variants had been reported before.

V was cut by 1 base and J by 1 base, with 5 bases left in between. Germline CDR1 and CDR2: MGHRA and YSYEKL. This CDR3 is built from 14 residues. The sequenced sample consisted of blood, either unsorted or a sorted T cell fraction (not recorded which). The chain couples TRBV4-1 to TRBJ1-5; D unclear. The receptor was isolated from a male donor with ankylosing spondylitis or in good health (not recorded which). CDR3 nucleotide sequence: TGCGCCAGCAGCCAAGGTCGGAGCAATCAGCCCCAGCATTTT. Protein sequence: CASSQGRSNQPQHF.